This passage covers 28 T cell receptor beta chains from one sample sequenced in a study of glioma-infiltrating T cells. Using RNA template, CDR3s of TCR alpha and beta were amplified with iRepertoire arm-PCR. Each CDR3 protein gets one entry after TCRdb re-called the multiplex PCR reads with MiXCR. Of 300,000 to 400,000 distinct CDR3 sequences listed, approximately 42% were seen once; the top ten hold approximately 12%. Sequences were obtained from glioma tissue, nonneoplastic brain tissue, or PBMCs (not recorded which). The receptors come from a human donor with low-grade glioma or glioblastoma, undergoing nonglioma brain surgery, or in good health (not recorded which).

V is TRBV6-5 and J is TRBJ2-7; D unresolved. The V end was cut by 11 bases, the J end by 3 bases, with 14 bases between. The germline gives CDR1 MNHEY, CDR2 SVGAGI. The CDR3 spans 12 residues. For the CDR3, the DNA is TGTGCCGGCTACGGACCCAGCTACGAGCAGTACTTC. Amino acid sequence: CAGYGPSYEQYF.

Ten or more counts support this clonotype. CDR3 nucleotide sequence: TGTGCCAGCGCCGGACTAGTTTCGAAGACCCAGTACTTC. As protein: CASAGLVSKTQYF. V is TRBV6-2 or TRBV6-3 and J is TRBJ2-5; TRBD2 matches 7 bases. The CDR3 loop spans 13 amino acids. Germline V gene sequence: CDR1 MNHEY, CDR2 SVGEGT. The V gene end was trimmed by 8 bases and the J gene end by 6 bases; junction bases not matched to a gene: 9.

This clonotype was detected ten times or more. In nucleotides, the CDR3 is TGTGCCAGCAGTTTACAGGGTCCCAACTATGGCTACACCTTC. Its protein is CASSLQGPNYGYTF. The chain links TRBV6-1 to TRBJ1-2; D perhaps matches TRBD1 (6 bases). V was shortened by 5 bases and J by 2 bases, with 12 bases between the two germline ends. Germline-derived CDR1 and CDR2 are MNHNS and SASEGT. The CDR3 totals 14 residues.

With respect to this clonotype: A much more abundant neighbour one base away suggests this may be a read error. V usage is TRBV20-1 and J usage is TRBJ2-3; D not resolved. Per the germline V gene, CDR1 is DFQATT and CDR2 is SNEGSKA (reference sequence). This CDR3 is built from 15 residues. Here the CDR3 reads CSARVPGDTTDTHYF. CDR3 sequence (DNA): TGCAGTGCTAGAGTCCCAGGTGATACCACAGATACGCATTATTTT.

A note on this clonotype: A much bigger clone sits one base away, suggesting this may be a read error. J is TRBJ2-1 and V is TRBV6-6; D not certain. Looked up from germline, CDR1 is MNHNY and CDR2 is SVGAGI (reference sequence). The CDR3 totals 16 residues. Trimming removed 2 bases from V and 5 bases from J, with 16 bases in between. CDR3 loop: CASSYTSLPANNEQFF. CDR3 DNA sequence: TGTGCCAGCAGTTACACCTCGCTACCTGCCAACAATGAGCAGTTCTTC.

As concerns this clonotype: The CDR3 carries no conserved terminal phenylalanine or tryptophan, so it likely arises from a read error. The CDR3 DNA sequence: TGTGCCAGCAGTGCCCGAGGAGACTACGAGCAGTACTAC. The encoded protein is CASSARGDYEQYY. The chain has TRBV6-2 or TRBV6-3 and TRBJ2-7; D ambiguous. The V end was cut by 5 bases, the J end by 3 bases, with 11 bases between. CDR1 and CDR2 (germline): MNHEY, SVGEGT. The CDR3 covers 13 residues.

V is TRBV3-1 and J is TRBJ2-3; D not resolved. Germline loops: CDR1 LGHDT, CDR2 YNNKEL (reference sequence). This CDR3 region has 17 residues. Trimming took 0 bases from V and 0 from J, leaving 13 bases between them. CDR3 nucleotides: TGTGCCAGCAGCCAAGATCACGACTGGTGGAGCACAGATACGCAGTATTTT. It is translated as CASSQDHDWWSTDTQYF.

This chain joins TRBV5-6 and TRBJ1-6, with 9 bases identical to TRBD1. The CDR3 has 15 residues. CDR1 and CDR2 (germline): SGHDT, YYEEEE. The V segment lost 4 bases and the J segment 8 bases; nucleotides outside the gene matches: 7. CDR3: CASSPGQGQHSPLHF. CDR3 bases: TGTGCCAGCAGCCCTGGACAGGGGCAACATTCACCCCTCCACTTT.

This clonotype came up a few times. The chain joins TRBV28 to TRBJ1-6; a possible D gene is TRBD1 (6 bases). This CDR3 region has 14 residues. Trimming pared 8 bases from V and 4 bases from J, leaving 12 bases between. Germline assignment: CDR1 MDHEN and CDR2 SYDVKM. CDR3 bases: TGTGCCAGCGGTATAGGGGGGTATAATTCACCCCTCCACTTT. The encoded protein is CASGIGGYNSPLHF.

The sample holds a few counts of this clonotype. The gene calls are TRBV6-6 and TRBJ2-6; D perhaps matches TRBD1 (5 bases). The CDR3 spans 18 residues. The germline CDR1 and CDR2 sequences are MNHNY and SVGAGI (reference sequence). The V end lost 1 base, the J end lost 3 bases, and 16 bases lay between the germline ends. CDR3 residues: CASSYWQGLVVGANVLTF. The CDR3 DNA follows: TGTGCCAGCAGTTACTGGCAGGGTTTGGTCGTTGGGGCCAACGTCCTGACTTTC.

This clonotype was recorded a few times. This rearrangement joins TRBV28 to TRBJ2-7; TRBD2 might be the D (6 bases). The CDR3 totals 13 residues. V was cut by 8 bases and J by 3 bases, with 14 bases left in between. Germline CDR1 and CDR2: MDHEN and SYDVKM. CDR3 DNA: TGTGCCAGCTCCGGGACGGGAGACTACGAGCAGTACTTC. Its protein is CASSGTGDYEQYF. The entire variable domain, with the rest obtained from reference TRBV28 and TRBJ2-7, is as follows: DVKVTQSSRYLVKRTGEKVFLECVQDMDHENMFWYRQDPGLGLRLIYFSYDVKMKEKGDIPEGYSVSREKKERFSLILESASTNQTSMYLCASSGTGDYEQYFGPGTRLTVT.

The sample holds a few counts of this clonotype. This sequence joins TRBV5-1 and TRBJ2-1; 7 nucleotides line up with TRBD1. J was trimmed by 4 bases and V by 5 bases; bases with no gene match: 6. The V gene's germline CDR1 is SGHRS and CDR2 YFSETQ. The CDR3 spans 14 residues. The CDR3 DNA reads TGCGCCAGCAGGAAACAGGGGCCATACAATGAGCAGTTCTTC. This sequence encodes CASRKQGPYNEQFF.

The V gene is TRBV9, the J gene TRBJ1-4; no clear D. The germline V gene has CDR1 SGDLS and CDR2 YYNGEE. With 4 bases removed from V and 1 base from J, the gap between germline ends came to 11 bases. The CDR3 length is 15 residues. CDR3 loop: CASSSRTGTNEKLFF. The CDR3 DNA sequence: TGTGCCAGCAGCTCCCGGACGGGAACTAATGAAAAACTGTTTTTT.

Only a few counts were recorded for this clonotype. This sequence joins TRBV12-3 or TRBV12-4 and TRBJ1-5, with a weak D call TRBD1 (5 bases). The V gene lost 4 bases and the J gene lost 7 bases, with 14 bases spanning the gap. CDR3 length: 14 amino acids. As DNA, the CDR3 is TGTGCCAGCAGTTCAGCGGGGCAAGGGCAGCCCCAGCATTTT. It is translated as CASSSAGQGQPQHF.

Turning to this clonotype: A much more abundant neighbour one base away suggests this may be a read error. The chain uses TRBV28 and TRBJ2-7; D is uncertain. The CDR3 runs 13 residues. Germline loops: CDR1 MDHEN, CDR2 SYDVKM. CDR3 in DNA: TGTGCCAGCAGCTCTCGCCTCTCCTACGAGCGGTACTTC. It specifies CASSSRLSYERYF. The full variable domain, rest sourced from reference TRBV28 and TRBJ2-7, is DVKVTQSSRYLVKRTGEKVFLECVQDMDHENMFWYRQDPGLGLRLIYFSYDVKMKEKGDIPEGYSVSREKKERFSLILESASTNQTSMYLCASSSRLSYERYFGPGTRLTVT.

The genes are TRBV7-2 and TRBJ2-1; D is tentatively TRBD1 or TRBD2 (6 bases each). CDR3 length: 16 amino acids. Germline V gives CDR1 SGHTA, CDR2 FQGNSA. V was cut by 7 bases and J by 2 bases, with 18 bases left in between. The CDR3 sequence: CASTILSGAPYNEQFF. As DNA, the CDR3 is TGTGCCAGCACCATCCTCTCGGGGGCCCCCTACAATGAGCAGTTCTTC.

Concerning this clonotype itself: The conserved phenylalanine or tryptophan normally closing the CDR3 is absent here, so this likely arose from a read error. The V and J genes are TRBV7-9 and TRBJ2-7, with a tentative D call TRBD1 (6 bases). V was trimmed by 0 bases and J by 2 bases, leaving 8 bases between them. Germline CDR1 SEHNR, CDR2 FQNEAQ (reference sequence). This CDR3 comprises 14 residues. CDR3 residues: CASSLAGAAYEQYL. The DNA of the CDR3 is TGTGCCAGCAGCTTAGCGGGGGCAGCCTACGAGCAGTACCTC.

This clonotype appeared a single time. The chain's CDR3 is CSVRQNTNTEAFF. CDR3 DNA: TGCAGCGTCCGACAGAATACGAACACTGAAGCTTTCTTT. The chain combines TRBV29-1 with TRBJ1-1; D possibly corresponds to TRBD1 (5 bases). The CDR3 length is 13 residues. V gave up 6 bases and J gave up 1 base, with 12 bases separating them. The germline V gene has CDR1 SQVTM and CDR2 ANQGSEA.

A note on this clonotype: Compared with germline, one end of the junction differs, possibly owing to a read error. CDR3 coding DNA: TGCGACAGCAGCCAGGATGAAGGGGTCTATGGCTACACCTTC. Translating gives CDSSQDEGVYGYTF. The V gene is TRBV5-1, the J gene TRBJ1-2; D possibly corresponds to TRBD1 (5 bases). Germline V gene lookup returns CDR1 SGHRS and CDR2 YFSETQ. This CDR3 region has 14 residues.

The chain employs TRBV7-2 and TRBJ1-2, with D unresolved. The germline V gene has CDR1 SGHTA and CDR2 FQGNSA. Trimming removed 4 bases from V and 10 bases from J, with 13 bases in between. There are 12 residues in the CDR3. The CDR3: CASSYQTPIYTF. The DNA of the CDR3 is TGTGCCAGCAGCTACCAGACACCTATCTACACCTTC.

In the case of this clonotype: A much larger clonotype is one base distant, so this may be a read error. This is likely a read error, given that the CDR3 carries no conserved phenylalanine or tryptophan at its end. The chain has TRBV28 and TRBJ2-7; perhaps TRBD1 as D (5 bases). Germline CDR1 and CDR2: MDHEN and SYDVKM. V gave up 5 bases and J gave up 2 bases, with 13 bases separating them. The CDR3 runs to 14 residues. Here the CDR3 DNA reads TGTGCCAGCAGTGTAACAGGAGTGGCCTACGAGCAGTACTTA. As protein: CASSVTGVAYEQYL.

The rearrangement joins TRBV7-2 to TRBJ2-5, with unresolved D. The J call may be in error: the DNA end matches TRBJ2-7 better. The CDR3 sequence is 12 residues long. Germline loops: CDR1 SGHTA, CDR2 FQGNSA. The CDR3 nucleotides read TGTGCCAGCAGCCTGTGGCACTACGAGCAGTACTTC. It is translated as CASSLWHYEQYF.

Concerning this clonotype itself: A junction end diverges from the germline sequence, so it may reflect a read error. This chain uses TRBV6-2 or TRBV6-3 with TRBJ2-5, with D hard to call. The CDR3 runs 17 residues. The germline V gene encodes CDR1 MNHEY and CDR2 SVGEGT. CDR3 sequence: CASSSPPGSMGQESQYF. CDR3 nucleotide sequence: TGTGCCAGCAGTTCACCCCCAGGTAGCATGGGCCAAGAGTCCCAGTACTTC.

To note about this clonotype: This may stem from a read error, because a much larger clone lies one nucleotide away. The chain is built from TRBV6-2 or TRBV6-3 and TRBJ1-1; tentative D call: TRBD1 (6 bases). CDR1 and CDR2 (germline): MNHEY, SVGEGT. There are 16 residues in the CDR3. Trimming stripped 10 bases from V and 2 bases from J, with 23 bases between. For the CDR3, the DNA is TGTGCCATCGGTGAGTCTTCCGACAGGCCAAACACTGAAGCTTTCTTT. Protein product: CAIGESSDRPNTEAFF.

This clonotype was detected ten times or more. The chain couples TRBV28 to TRBJ1-5; TRBD1 might be the D (6 bases). V dropped 2 bases and J dropped 1 base, with 9 bases sitting between them. This CDR3 is 15 amino acids long. CDR1 is MDHEN, CDR2 SYDVKM, per germline. The CDR3 DNA sequence: TGTGCCAGCAGTTTAGGAGGGACAAGCAATCAGCCCCAGCATTTT. Its protein is CASSLGGTSNQPQHF. Drawing the rest from reference TRBV28 and TRBJ1-5, the complete variable domain is DVKVTQSSRYLVKRTGEKVFLECVQDMDHENMFWYRQDPGLGLRLIYFSYDVKMKEKGDIPEGYSVSREKKERFSLILESASTNQTSMYLCASSLGGTSNQPQHFGDGTRLSIL.

In this sample, this clonotype turned up a few times. The chain combines TRBV4-2 with TRBJ2-7; D is ambiguous. This CDR3 has 15 amino acids. V was shortened by 5 bases and J by 5 bases, with 19 bases between the two germline ends. From germline, CDR1 is LGHNA and CDR2 YNFKEQ. The CDR3 DNA follows: TGTGCCAGCAGCTCCCCCCCGGCGGAGCAGAACGAGCAGTACTTC. Translated, it gives CASSSPPAEQNEQYF.

This clonotype was recorded only once. V usage is TRBV5-4 and J usage is TRBJ2-1; D is uncertain. Trimming removed 4 bases from V and 0 bases from J, with 8 bases in between. The CDR3 sequence is 14 residues long. The germline CDR1 and CDR2 sequences are SGHNT and YYREEE (reference sequence). This CDR3 reads CASSVSSSYNEQFF. DNA of the CDR3: TGTGCCAGCAGCGTTAGTAGCTCCTACAATGAGCAGTTCTTC.

This CDR3 reads CSDDRGSYEQFF. The CDR3 DNA sequence: TGCAGTGATGACAGGGGTTCCTACGAGCAGTTCTTC. The chain is built from TRBV20-1 and TRBJ2-1; 8 bases align to TRBD1. Germline V gene sequence: CDR1 DFQATT, CDR2 SNEGSKA (reference sequence). V shed 7 bases and J 10 bases; nucleotides not matched to a gene: 9. The length of the CDR3 is 12 residues.